The T cell receptor (beta chain) described here comes from a study of cytomegalovirus exposure and HLA in healthy donors. The PCR made use of 60 Vbeta and 13 Jbeta primers. Assay used: immunoSEQ multiplex PCR; TCRdb lists only in-frame clones, some missing. The data show some 150,000 clones, and the top ten clones hold 2% to 3%. This CDR3 comprises 14 residues. Germline CDR1 and CDR2: MNHEY and SVGAGI. With 6 bases removed from V and 0 bases from J, the gap between germline ends came to 9 bases. Specimen: PBMCs. This clonotype originated in a man between 35 and 55 years old in good health and CMV-seronegative. This chain connects TRBV6-5 to TRBJ1-3; possibly TRBD1 for D (5 bases). DNA of the CDR3: TGTGCCAGCAGACTGACAGTCTCTGGAAACACCATATATTTT. Protein product: CASRLTVSGNTIYF.